One and the same sample provided the 20 T cell receptor beta chains below, sequenced in a study of OX40 agonist ivuxolimab in advanced cancers. Assay: immunoSEQ multiplex PCR; the TCRdb copy retains only in-frame clones and omits some. The sample includes about 73,000 clones, roughly 86% of them seen just once. Here the sequenced sample was CD4+ or CD8+ T cells sorted from blood, taken in a trial of the OX40 agonist ivuxolimab. All receptors derive from an adult with an advanced solid tumor such as melanoma, head and neck, liver or kidney cancer.

J is TRBJ1-5 and V is TRBV7-2; tentative D call: TRBD1 (5 bases). The CDR3 length is 13 residues. Germline assignment: CDR1 SGHTA and CDR2 FQGNSA. V gave up 5 bases and J gave up 4 bases, with 9 bases separating them. The CDR3 region is CASSPRGNQPQHF. The DNA of the CDR3 is TGTGCCAGCAGCCCCCGGGGGAATCAGCCCCAGCATTTT.

This clone was detected only once. The chain combines TRBV5-1 with TRBJ1-3; D is possibly TRBD1 (6 bases). V lost 0 bases, J lost 0 bases, and 13 bases lay in between. The CDR3 sequence is 17 residues long. The germline gives CDR1 SGHRS, CDR2 YFSETQ. The CDR3 DNA reads as TGCGCCAGCAGCTTGGGGGGGCCAGGGAGCTCTGGAAACACCATATATTTT. Amino acids: CASSLGGPGSSGNTIYF.

The V and J genes are TRBV2 and TRBJ2-1, with D unclear. Trimming removed 5 bases at V and 5 bases at J, with 4 bases between. Germline-derived CDR1 and CDR2 are SNHLY and FYNNEI. The CDR3 consists of 11 residues. DNA for the CDR3: TGTGCCAGCAGTAGGAACAATGAGCAGTTCTTC. As protein: CASSRNNEQFF.

The J gene is TRBJ2-3, the V gene TRBV28; 9 nucleotides line up with TRBD2. The CDR3 runs 14 residues. Germline V gives CDR1 MDHEN, CDR2 SYDVKM. V shed 3 bases and J 4 bases; nucleotides not matched to a gene: 2. Here the CDR3 reads CASSFSGSADTQYF. CDR3 nucleotides: TGTGCCAGCAGTTTTAGCGGGAGTGCAGATACGCAGTATTTT.

This clone was counted once. The chain employs TRBV11-2 and TRBJ2-7; 8 bases match TRBD2. CDR1 is SGHAT and CDR2 is FQNNGV in the germline V gene. The junction had 5 bases not matched to a gene; V was cut back by 1 base and J by 9 bases. This CDR3 comprises 13 residues. The CDR3 sequence is CASSLGGLVPQYF. CDR3 DNA: TGTGCCAGCAGCTTAGGGGGACTAGTTCCGCAGTACTTC.

The chain has TRBV5-1 and TRBJ2-2; TRBD2 matches at 9 bases. Germline V lookup: CDR1 SGHRS, CDR2 YFSETQ. This CDR3 region has 18 residues. Trimming at V came to 3 bases and at J to 0 bases, leaving 9 bases not matched to a gene. The chain's CDR3 is CASSSLPAGGANTGELFF. CDR3 nucleotides: TGCGCCAGCAGCTCCCTTCCAGCGGGAGGTGCGAACACCGGGGAGCTGTTTTTT.

This clone showed up just a few times. The rearrangement links TRBV2 to TRBJ2-7; 9 bases match TRBD1. Germline V gene sequence: CDR1 SNHLY, CDR2 FYNNEI. V lost 1 base, J lost 1 base, and 2 bases stayed unmatched. The CDR3 length is 15 residues. Here the CDR3 reads CASSEGDRVSYEQYF. The CDR3 DNA follows: TGTGCCAGCAGTGAAGGGGACAGGGTTTCCTACGAGCAGTACTTC.

The rearrangement uses TRBV14 and TRBJ1-1, with unresolved D. The CDR3 length is 17 residues. CDR1 and CDR2 (germline): SGHDN, FVKESK. V shed 0 bases and J shed 0 bases, with 14 bases lying between them. CDR3 sequence: CASSQDRTAKLNTEAFF. The CDR3 nucleotides read TGTGCCAGCAGCCAAGATCGGACGGCCAAACTGAACACTGAAGCTTTCTTT.

The chain has TRBV7-8 and TRBJ1-1; no firm D call. Germline V gene lookup returns CDR1 SGHVS and CDR2 FQNEAQ. This CDR3 is built from 12 residues. Trimming pared 0 bases from V and 8 bases from J, leaving 7 bases between. This CDR3 is CASSLAGGEAFF. In DNA form, the CDR3 reads TGTGCCAGCAGCTTAGCCGGTGGGGAAGCTTTCTTT.

This chain connects TRBV7-9 to TRBJ2-1, with D unclear. The CDR3 totals 11 residues. The ends were cut back, 4 bases at V and 14 bases at J, with 12 bases in the middle. Looked up from germline, CDR1 is SEHNR and CDR2 is FQNEAQ (reference sequence). The CDR3, as DNA: TGTGCCAGCAGCTCCGGACCCCGTAAGTTCTTC. It specifies CASSSGPRKFF.

The CDR3 is CASIRRELGYGYTF. CDR3 in DNA: TGTGCCAGCATACGGCGGGAGTTGGGTTATGGCTACACCTTC. The chain couples TRBV6-1 to TRBJ1-2; D gene unclear. Deletions cut 7 bases from V and 5 bases from J, with 17 bases between. From germline, CDR1 is MNHNS and CDR2 SASEGT. This CDR3 has 14 residues.

This clone was detected once. The chain carries TRBV28 and TRBJ2-5; TRBD2 agrees at 13 bases. J gave up 0 bases and V 6 bases, and 10 bases lay outside the gene matches. This CDR3 has 18 amino acids. The germline V gene encodes CDR1 MDHEN and CDR2 SYDVKM. CDR3 sequence reads: CASSEYMGTSGNQETQYF. CDR3 bases: TGTGCCAGCAGCGAGTATATGGGGACTAGCGGGAACCAAGAGACCCAGTACTTC.

The chain has TRBV5-1 and TRBJ1-2, with 9 bases fitting TRBD1. Germline V CDR1 and CDR2: SGHRS, YFSETQ. J lost 7 bases, V lost 4 bases, and 5 bases had no gene match. The CDR3 is made up of 13 amino acids. The CDR3 region is CASSPGQGGGYTF. CDR3 coding DNA: TGCGCCAGCAGCCCGGGACAGGGAGGTGGCTACACCTTC.

The rearrangement joins TRBV7-3 to TRBJ2-3; TRBD2 agrees at 8 bases. The V gene's germline CDR1 is SGHTA and CDR2 FQGTGA. The CDR3 is 17 residues long. V shed 8 bases and J 0 bases; nucleotides not matched to a gene: 13. This CDR3 reads CASPGMAGGRSTDTQYF. CDR3 DNA sequence: TGTGCCAGCCCCGGGATGGCGGGAGGACGTAGCACAGATACGCAGTATTTT.

This clone was seen only once. DNA of the CDR3: TGTGCCAGCAGCTTGCCGGGACTCTCGGCCACAGATACGCAGTATTTT. It translates to CASSLPGLSATDTQYF. The chain carries TRBV28 and TRBJ2-3, with D perhaps matching TRBD2 (6 bases). Germline V CDR1 and CDR2: MDHEN, SYDVKM. Trimming left V 6 bases short and J 2 bases short, with 18 bases between. This CDR3 has 16 amino acids. Complete variable domain (other parts from reference TRBV28 and TRBJ2-3): DVKVTQSSRYLVKRTGEKVFLECVQDMDHENMFWYRQDPGLGLRLIYFSYDVKMKEKGDIPEGYSVSREKKERFSLILESASTNQTSMYLCASSLPGLSATDTQYFGPGTRLTVL.

This clone appeared a few times. The rearrangement links TRBV5-8 to TRBJ1-1; no clear D gene. The germline V gene has CDR1 SGHTS and CDR2 YDEGEE. The CDR3 has 11 residues. The V end was cut by 2 bases, the J end by 10 bases, with 9 bases between. This CDR3 is CASSFLRRAFF. In nucleotides, the CDR3 is TGTGCCAGCAGCTTTCTTCGGAGAGCTTTCTTT.

V and J are TRBV19 and TRBJ2-7; a possible D gene is TRBD2 (5 bases). Per the germline V gene, CDR1 is LNHDA and CDR2 is SQIVND (reference sequence). The CDR3 loop spans 11 amino acids. Between the trimmed V and J ends, which lost 7 bases and 4 bases, there was a span of 8 bases. CDR3 sequence reads: CASMRGYEQYF. The CDR3 DNA sequence: TGTGCCAGTATGAGAGGGTACGAGCAGTACTTC.

The J gene is TRBJ2-7, the V gene TRBV11-1; 14 positions agree with TRBD2. The CDR3 runs 15 residues. V trimming: 5 bases; J trimming: 4 bases; junction bases outside the gene matches: 4. In germline, CDR1 is SGHAT, CDR2 FQDESV (reference sequence). For the CDR3, the DNA is TGTGCCAGCAGCCCCGGACTAGCGGGAGGTTACGAGCAGTACTTC. It encodes CASSPGLAGGYEQYF.

The chain uses TRBV5-1 and TRBJ1-4, with D possibly matching TRBD1 (5 bases). This CDR3 has 16 residues. V gave up 0 bases and J gave up 3 bases, with 12 bases separating them. From germline, CDR1 is SGHRS and CDR2 YFSETQ. DNA of the CDR3: TGCGCCAGCAGCTTGGGTGGGGCGGACTCTAATGAAAAACTGTTTTTT. Translated: CASSLGGADSNEKLFF.

The chain links TRBV5-6 to TRBJ1-2; the D is unclear. CDR3 length: 14 amino acids. Looked up from germline, CDR1 is SGHDT and CDR2 is YYEEEE. With 2 bases removed from V and 13 bases from J, the gap between germline ends came to 21 bases. CDR3 region: CASSFGEGLTYITF. The CDR3 DNA is TGTGCCAGCAGCTTTGGGGAGGGCCTGACTTATATCACCTTC.